Here is one T cell receptor beta chain with its context. Its specificity is not known. The CDR3 has 15 amino acids. J gave up 8 bases and V 4 bases, and 12 bases lay outside the gene matches. The V gene's germline CDR1 is MGHRA and CDR2 YSYEKL. This sample was taken from a study of shared clonotypes between healthy human individuals. Findings and caveats of the study: Rarefaction revealed incomplete sorted-subset sequencing despite large depth.

Assay: immunoSEQ multiplex PCR; the TCRdb copy retains only in-frame clones and omits some. Of about 2 million clones listed, over 85% are singletons. The naive CD8 population came from CD45RO-negative cells selected for CCR7, without terminally differentiated effector memory CD45RA+ cells. Material for sequencing was naive CD8+ T cells sorted from blood. The gene calls are TRBV4-1 and TRBJ1-2, with 8 bases aligning to TRBD1. The sequence came from a man between 18 and 29 years old in good health. The CDR3 loop reads CASSPSQGDLEGYTF. The CDR3 coding sequence is TGCGCCAGCAGCCCTTCACAGGGGGACCTGGAGGGCTACACCTTC.